Listed here are 24 T cell receptor beta chains from one sample, sequenced in a study of CD8 T cells in ankylosing spondylitis. Study-level findings and limits: Characteristic of ankylosing spondylitis blood, it appeared, was a TCR beta motif comprising fewer than 10 highly homologous variants.

Antigen specificity for these receptors is unknown. Each CDR3 protein gets one entry after TCRdb re-called the 5' RACE reads with MiXCR. Counted here are over 600,000 distinct CDR3 sequences, over 15% occurring once; the ten biggest clones make up roughly a fifth. The sample comprised blood, either unsorted or a sorted T cell fraction (not recorded which). The receptors stem from a male donor with ankylosing spondylitis.

The chain employs TRBV4-3 and TRBJ2-3; D gene ambiguous. Trimming left V 0 bases short and J 0 bases short, with 7 bases between. The CDR3 has 15 residues. Looked up from germline, CDR1 is LGHNA and CDR2 is YSLEER. The CDR3 reads CASSQDVRSTDTQYF. CDR3 nucleotide sequence: TGCGCCAGCAGCCAAGATGTCCGGAGCACAGATACGCAGTATTTT.

In the case of this clonotype: An end of the junction differs from the germline gene, which may be a read error. This sequence joins TRBV29-1 and TRBJ2-7, with 9 bases identical to TRBD1. The CDR3 runs to 12 residues. CDR1 and CDR2 from the germline V gene are SQVTM and ANQGSEA. CDR3 protein: CSVEGQGSEQYF. In DNA, the CDR3 is TGCAGCGTCGAAGGACAGGGGAGCGAGCAGTACTTC.

The J gene is TRBJ2-6, the V gene TRBV7-9; no firm D call. The germline gives CDR1 SEHNR, CDR2 FQNEAQ (reference sequence). Deletions cut 8 bases from V and 0 bases from J, with 8 bases between. This CDR3 is built from 14 residues. This chain's CDR3 is CASLAHSGANVLTF. CDR3 coding DNA: TGTGCCAGCCTTGCTCACTCTGGGGCCAACGTCCTGACTTTC.

V usage is TRBV6-1 and J usage is TRBJ1-4, with TRBD1 matching over 11 bases. V shed 8 bases and J 6 bases; nucleotides not matched to a gene: 8. The CDR3 covers 15 residues. In germline, CDR1 is MNHNS, CDR2 SASEGT. CDR3 protein: CASRRGTGGDEKLFF. CDR3 nucleotides: TGTGCCAGCCGGCGCGGGACAGGGGGTGATGAAAAACTGTTTTTT.

The chain joins TRBV7-8 to TRBJ1-4; tentative D call: TRBD1 (5 bases). V was trimmed by 5 bases and J by 6 bases, leaving 22 bases between them. CDR1 is SGHVS and CDR2 is FQNEAQ in the germline V gene. CDR3 length equals 17 residues. This CDR3 reads CASSLGGDFRLHEKLFF. DNA for the CDR3: TGTGCCAGCAGCCTGGGGGGGGACTTTCGTCTCCATGAAAAACTGTTTTTT.

V is TRBV12-3 or TRBV12-4 and J is TRBJ2-1, with a weak D call TRBD1 (6 bases). CDR3 length equals 12 residues. With 7 bases removed from V and 8 bases from J, the gap between germline ends came to 12 bases. The CDR3 sequence: CASTPRGYEQFF. The DNA of the CDR3 is TGTGCCAGCACTCCGAGGGGGTATGAGCAGTTCTTC.

This clonotype has more than one count but fewer than ten. This chain joins TRBV4-2 and TRBJ1-2, with D unresolved. Trimming removed 4 bases from V and 2 bases from J, with 17 bases in between. Looked up from germline, CDR1 is LGHNA and CDR2 is YNFKEQ. This CDR3 region has 16 residues. Here the CDR3 reads CASSLKLGGENYGYTF. The CDR3 DNA sequence: TGTGCCAGCAGCCTTAAATTGGGTGGAGAGAACTATGGCTACACCTTC.

There are a few counts of this clonotype. The junction differs from germline at one of its ends, possibly a read error. The chain joins TRBV4-1 to TRBJ2-5; D is undetermined. The germline V gene has CDR1 MGHRA and CDR2 YSYEKL. The CDR3 is made up of 13 amino acids. The CDR3 loop is CASSQDTQETQYF. The CDR3 DNA reads as TGTGCCAGCAGCCAAGACACCCAAGAGACCCAGTACTTC.

This clonotype was recorded a few times. The chain employs TRBV9 and TRBJ2-1; 7 nucleotides agree with TRBD1. The junction had 3 bases not matched to a gene; V was cut back by 0 bases and J by 6 bases. Germline V CDR1 and CDR2: SGDLS, YYNGEE. The CDR3 totals 14 residues. Here the CDR3 reads CASSVADRVNEQFF. The CDR3, as DNA: TGTGCCAGCAGCGTAGCTGACAGGGTCAATGAGCAGTTCTTC. Full variable domain (missing parts from reference TRBV9 and TRBJ2-1): DSGVTQTPKHLITATGQRVTLRCSPRSGDLSVYWYQQSLDQGLQFLIQYYNGEERAKGNILERFSAQQFPDLHSELNLSSLELGDSALYFCASSVADRVNEQFFGPGTRLTVL.

The chain uses TRBV27 and TRBJ2-5, with D tentatively TRBD1 (5 bases). The germline CDR1 and CDR2 sequences are MNHEY and SMNVEV (reference sequence). The V gene lost 6 bases and the J gene lost 0 bases, with 8 bases spanning the gap. This CDR3 region has 13 residues. This CDR3 is CASRGPYQETQYF. In DNA form, the CDR3 reads TGTGCCAGCAGGGGGCCGTACCAAGAGACCCAGTACTTC.

Many counts were recorded for this clonotype. The chain uses TRBV12-3 or TRBV12-4 and TRBJ1-1, with D tentatively TRBD1 (5 bases). There are 15 residues in the CDR3. V gave up 3 bases and J gave up 5 bases, with 16 bases separating them. CDR3 sequence (DNA): TGTGCCAGCAGTTTTGGGACCCAAACCGGGACTGAAGCTTTCTTT. Translated: CASSFGTQTGTEAFF.

The rearrangement joins TRBV27 to TRBJ2-1; D is perhaps TRBD2 (7 bases). CDR3 length: 14 residues. Trimming cost V 6 bases and J 5 bases, with 14 bases left between them. Germline-derived CDR1 and CDR2 are MNHEY and SMNVEV (reference sequence). As DNA, the CDR3 is TGTGCCAGCAGATGGGGGCTAGCGGACAATGAGCAGTTCTTC. Its protein product is CASRWGLADNEQFF.

This clonotype showed up just a few times. The rearrangement uses TRBV15 and TRBJ2-5, with D possibly being TRBD1 (6 bases). V shed 1 base and J shed 1 base, with 13 bases lying between them. CDR1 is LNHNV and CDR2 is YYDKDF in the germline V gene (reference sequence). CDR3 length: 16 amino acids. CDR3 in DNA: TGTGCCACCAGCAGAGGACTGACAGGACCCCAAGAGACCCAGTACTTC. Amino acids: CATSRGLTGPQETQYF.

In its sample, this clonotype was seen many times. The chain couples TRBV30 to TRBJ2-1, with 9 bases that match TRBD2. The V segment lost 5 bases and the J segment 7 bases; nucleotides outside the gene matches: 9. The CDR3 totals 14 residues. CDR1 and CDR2 from the germline V gene are GTSNPN and SVGIG (reference sequence). The CDR3 DNA reads TGTGCCTGGGCCCCCAGCGGGGGGTTAAATGAGCAGTTCTTC. Protein product: CAWAPSGGLNEQFF.

This clonotype was seen a few times. The chain combines TRBV12-3 or TRBV12-4 with TRBJ2-7; 9 nucleotides agree with TRBD2. The CDR3 length is 16 residues. Trimming at V came to 1 base and at J to 2 bases, leaving 6 bases not matched to a gene. CDR3 amino acids: CASSLGAGLATYEQYF. The CDR3 region has the DNA TGTGCCAGCAGTTTAGGGGCGGGACTAGCTACCTACGAGCAGTACTTC.

The CDR3 spells CASSLAGGYGEQFF. The CDR3 DNA follows: TGTGCCAGCAGTTTAGCGGGAGGGTATGGTGAGCAGTTCTTC. The V call is TRBV12-3 or TRBV12-4, the J call TRBJ2-1, with 7 bases aligning to TRBD2. The CDR3 runs to 14 residues. V gave up 0 bases and J gave up 9 bases; unmatched junction bases: 5.

This clonotype was picked up a small number of times. The chain joins TRBV5-1 to TRBJ1-1; no clear D. Germline V gene sequence: CDR1 SGHRS, CDR2 YFSETQ. The CDR3 length is 14 residues. V was pared by 0 bases and J by 4 bases, with 10 bases between. The CDR3, as DNA: TGCGCCAGCAGCTTGGGGCAGCTCAGCACTGAAGCTTTCTTT. This codes for CASSLGQLSTEAFF.

This clonotype was picked up many times. The rearrangement links TRBV20-1 to TRBJ2-1; 12 bases agree with TRBD1. The CDR3 spans 14 residues. The germline V gene encodes CDR1 DFQATT and CDR2 SNEGSKA (reference sequence). Trimming at V came to 6 bases and at J to 8 bases, leaving 8 bases not matched to a gene. The CDR3: CSASPGTGGDEQFF. CDR3 coding DNA: TGCAGTGCGAGCCCTGGGACAGGGGGCGATGAGCAGTTCTTC.

V and J are TRBV20-1 and TRBJ1-5; D possibly corresponds to TRBD1 (5 bases). Trimming pared 3 bases from V and 4 bases from J, leaving 13 bases between. This CDR3 spans 14 amino acids. CDR1 and CDR2 from the germline V gene are DFQATT and SNEGSKA (reference sequence). CDR3 nucleotide sequence: TGCAGTGCTAGTAGTCCTAGGGGTAATCAGCCCCAGCATTTT. This sequence encodes CSASSPRGNQPQHF.

This sequence joins TRBV10-3 and TRBJ2-1; D remains unclear. Germline CDR1 reads ENHRY; CDR2 reads SYGVKD. The V end was cut by 3 bases, the J end by 5 bases, with 11 bases between. The CDR3 is 14 residues long. The CDR3 loop is CAISDSSYHNEQFF. CDR3 DNA sequence: TGTGCCATCAGTGATTCGTCGTACCACAATGAGCAGTTCTTC.

The chain carries TRBV29-1 and TRBJ2-1; TRBD1 agrees at 8 bases. From germline, CDR1 is SQVTM and CDR2 ANQGSEA. The CDR3 runs to 13 residues. V lost 7 bases and J lost 0; bases outside the gene matches: 2. This CDR3 is CSADRGSYNEQFF. The CDR3 region has the DNA TGCAGCGCAGACAGGGGCTCCTACAATGAGCAGTTCTTC.

This clonotype was found once. The chain employs TRBV7-9 and TRBJ2-2; unclear D gene. CDR1 is SEHNR and CDR2 is FQNEAQ in the germline V gene (reference sequence). V was clipped by 4 bases and J by 5 bases, with 11 bases between them. The CDR3 sequence is 14 residues long. The CDR3 protein is CASSSLGRTGELFF. The CDR3 DNA follows: TGTGCCAGCAGCTCCCTGGGCCGGACCGGGGAGCTGTTTTTT. The full variable domain, in which reference TRBV7-9 and TRBJ2-2 provide the parts outside the CDR3, is DTGVSQNPRHKITKRGQNVTFRCDPISEHNRLYWYRQTLGQGPEFLTYFQNEAQLEKSRLLSDRFSAERPKGSFSTLEIQRTEQGDSAMYLCASSSLGRTGELFFGEGSRLTVL.

This clonotype was seen a few times. At one end, the junction sequence differs from germline, possibly due to a read error. In DNA, the CDR3 is TGTGCCAGCAGTGAACGGTTCGGGACAGAGACCTTC. This codes for CASSERFGTETF. The chain recombines TRBV2 with TRBJ2-4; 7 bases agree with TRBD1. Per the germline V gene, CDR1 is SNHLY and CDR2 is FYNNEI. The CDR3 totals 12 residues.

This chain uses TRBV29-1 with TRBJ1-1; 9 bases fit TRBD1. Germline lookup yields CDR1 SQVTM and CDR2 ANQGSEA. The J segment lost 0 bases and the V segment lost 4 bases, leaving 9 bases of the junction unmatched. This CDR3 contains 16 residues. DNA of the CDR3: TGCAGCGTTGCGAGGCGACAGGGGGGCGTGAACACTGAAGCTTTCTTT. Protein: CSVARRQGGVNTEAFF.